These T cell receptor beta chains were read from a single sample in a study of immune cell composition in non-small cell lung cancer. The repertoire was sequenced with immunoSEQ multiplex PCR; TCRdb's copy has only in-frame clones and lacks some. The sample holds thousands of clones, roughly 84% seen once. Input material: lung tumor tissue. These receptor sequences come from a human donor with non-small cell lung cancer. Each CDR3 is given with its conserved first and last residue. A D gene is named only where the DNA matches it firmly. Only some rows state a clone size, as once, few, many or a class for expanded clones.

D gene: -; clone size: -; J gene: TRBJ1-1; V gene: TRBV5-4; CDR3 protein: CASTYLGGTEAFF; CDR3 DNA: TGTGCCAGCACTTATCTCGGGGGAACTGAAGCTTTCTTT
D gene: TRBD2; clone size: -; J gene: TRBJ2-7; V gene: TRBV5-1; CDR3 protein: CASSTGTSGVEQYF; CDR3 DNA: TGCGCCAGCAGCACGGGGACTAGCGGGGTAGAGCAGTACTTC
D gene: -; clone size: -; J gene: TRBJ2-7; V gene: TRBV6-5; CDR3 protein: CASSYALAEGEQYF; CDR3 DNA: TGTGCCAGCAGTTACGCCTTAGCGGAGGGGGAGCAGTACTTC
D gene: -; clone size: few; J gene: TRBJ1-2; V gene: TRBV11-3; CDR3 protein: CASSTSGFGYTF; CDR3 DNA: TGTGCCAGCAGCACCTCAGGGTTTGGCTACACCTTC
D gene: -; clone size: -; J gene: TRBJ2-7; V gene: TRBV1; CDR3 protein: CTRHRHYF; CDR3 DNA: TGCACCAGACACAGACATTACTTC
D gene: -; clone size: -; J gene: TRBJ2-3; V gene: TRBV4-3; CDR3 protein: CASSPRGTDTQYF; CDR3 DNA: TGCGCCAGCAGCCCCCGAGGCACAGATACGCAGTATTTT
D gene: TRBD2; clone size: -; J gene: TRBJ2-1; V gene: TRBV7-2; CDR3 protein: CASSFQTSGAYNEQFF; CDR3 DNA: TGTGCCAGCAGCTTCCAGACTAGCGGGGCCTACAATGAGCAGTTCTTC
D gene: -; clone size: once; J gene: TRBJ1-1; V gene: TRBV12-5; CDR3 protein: CASGYLLTEGPMNTEAFF; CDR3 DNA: TGTGCTAGTGGTTACCTGCTTACGGAGGGCCCTATGAACACTGAAGCTTTCTTT
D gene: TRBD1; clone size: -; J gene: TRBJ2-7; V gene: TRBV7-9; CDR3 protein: CASSPGTGQWEQYF; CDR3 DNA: TGTGCCAGCAGCCCGGGGACAGGTCAGTGGGAGCAGTACTTC
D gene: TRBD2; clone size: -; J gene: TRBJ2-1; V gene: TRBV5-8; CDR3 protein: CASSQRQAGGRNEQFF; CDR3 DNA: TGTGCCAGCAGCCAGAGACAGGCGGGGGGGCGCAATGAGCAGTTCTTC
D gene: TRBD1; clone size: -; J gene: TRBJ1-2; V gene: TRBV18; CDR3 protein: CASSSTGGANGYTF; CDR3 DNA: TGTGCCAGCTCGTCTACAGGGGGCGCGAACGGCTACACCTTC
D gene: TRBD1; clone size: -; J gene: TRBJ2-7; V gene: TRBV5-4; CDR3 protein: CASSLERQGGNEQYF; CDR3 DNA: TGTGCCAGCAGCTTGGAAAGACAGGGGGGGAACGAGCAGTACTTC
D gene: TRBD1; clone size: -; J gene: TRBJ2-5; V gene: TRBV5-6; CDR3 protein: CASSLRTGEVETQYF; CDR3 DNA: TGTGCCAGCAGCTTGAGGACAGGGGAGGTGGAGACCCAGTACTTC
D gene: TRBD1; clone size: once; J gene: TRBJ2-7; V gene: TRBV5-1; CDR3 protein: CASSSTLMTGATTYEQYF; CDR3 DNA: TGCGCCAGCAGCTCAACCCTAATGACAGGGGCGACGACCTACGAGCAGTACTTC
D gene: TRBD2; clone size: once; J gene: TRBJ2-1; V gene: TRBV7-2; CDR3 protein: CASSLGRLAGSSYNEQFF; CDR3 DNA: TGTGCCAGCAGCTTAGGGAGGCTAGCGGGGAGCTCCTACAATGAGCAGTTCTTC
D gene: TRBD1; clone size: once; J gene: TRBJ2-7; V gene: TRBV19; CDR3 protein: CAITCRDRAYEQYF; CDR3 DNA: TGTGCCATAACATGCCGGGACAGAGCCTACGAGCAGTACTTC
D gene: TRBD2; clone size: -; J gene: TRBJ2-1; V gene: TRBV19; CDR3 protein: CASSRTIAGAQSKNNEQFF; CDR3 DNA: TGTGCCAGTAGTAGAACAATAGCGGGGGCCCAATCAAAAAACAATGAGCAGTTCTTC
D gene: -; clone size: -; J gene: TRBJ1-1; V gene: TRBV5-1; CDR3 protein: CASSLGSRGRTEAFF; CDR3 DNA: TGCGCCAGCAGCTTGGGGTCCAGGGGAAGGACTGAAGCTTTCTTT
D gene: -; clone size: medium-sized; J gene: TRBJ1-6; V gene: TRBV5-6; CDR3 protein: CASSLATGVDSPLHF; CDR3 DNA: TGTGCCAGCAGCTTGGCAACGGGGGTAGATTCACCCCTCCACTTT
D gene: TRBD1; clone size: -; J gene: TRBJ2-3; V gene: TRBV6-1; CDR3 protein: CASSEAWVRQGSQYF; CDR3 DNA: TGTGCCAGCAGTGAAGCGTGGGTCCGACAGGGGTCGCAGTATTTT
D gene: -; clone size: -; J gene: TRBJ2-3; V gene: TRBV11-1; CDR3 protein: CASSFFRTDTQYF; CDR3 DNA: TGTGCCAGCAGCTTCTTCCGGACAGATACGCAGTATTTT
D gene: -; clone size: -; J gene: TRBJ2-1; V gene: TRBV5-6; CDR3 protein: CASSRGQQTDEQFF; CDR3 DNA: TGTGCCAGCAGCCGAGGACAGCAGACCGATGAGCAGTTCTTC
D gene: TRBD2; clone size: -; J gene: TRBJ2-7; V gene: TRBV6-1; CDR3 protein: CASSEVRGVRQYF; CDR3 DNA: TGTGCCAGCAGTGAAGTTCGGGGGGTTCGGCAGTACTTC
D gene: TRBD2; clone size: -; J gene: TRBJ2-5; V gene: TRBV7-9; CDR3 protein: CASSPWRGGTETQYF; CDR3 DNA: TGTGCCAGCAGCCCCTGGCGGGGGGGTACAGAGACCCAGTACTTC
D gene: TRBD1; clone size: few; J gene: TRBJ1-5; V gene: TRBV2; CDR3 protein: CASSGDREDQPQHF; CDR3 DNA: TGTGCCAGCAGCGGGGACAGGGAGGATCAGCCCCAGCATTTT
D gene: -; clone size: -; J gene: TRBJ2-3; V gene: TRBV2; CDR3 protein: CASSESYLDTQYF; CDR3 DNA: TGTGCCAGCAGTGAATCGTATCTAGATACGCAGTATTTT
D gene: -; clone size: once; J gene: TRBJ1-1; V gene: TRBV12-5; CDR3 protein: CASGLGGHLPEAFF; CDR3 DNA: TGTGCTAGTGGTTTGGGAGGACATTTACCTGAAGCTTTCTTT
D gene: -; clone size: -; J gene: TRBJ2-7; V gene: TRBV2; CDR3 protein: CASSGSIESSYEQYF; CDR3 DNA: TGTGCCAGCAGTGGATCCATCGAGAGCTCCTACGAGCAGTACTTC
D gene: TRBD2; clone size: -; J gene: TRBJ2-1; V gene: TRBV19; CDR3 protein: CASSIFGGGGYEQFF; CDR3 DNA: TGTGCCAGTAGTATCTTTGGCGGGGGGGGGTATGAGCAGTTCTTC
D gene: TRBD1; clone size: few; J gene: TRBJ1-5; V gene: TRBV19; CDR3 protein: CASSIGTGRGQPQHF; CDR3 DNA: TGTGCCAGTAGTATTGGGACAGGGAGGGGCCAGCCCCAGCATTTT
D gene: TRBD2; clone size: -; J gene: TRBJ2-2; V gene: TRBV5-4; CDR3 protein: CASSLVVAGTTGELFF; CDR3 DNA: TGTGCCAGCAGCCTCGTAGTAGCGGGGACCACCGGGGAGCTGTTTTTT
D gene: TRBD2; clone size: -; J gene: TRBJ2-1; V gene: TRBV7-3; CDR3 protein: CASSLMGGDSYNEQFF; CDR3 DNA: TGTGCCAGCAGCTTAATGGGGGGGGATTCCTACAATGAGCAGTTCTTC
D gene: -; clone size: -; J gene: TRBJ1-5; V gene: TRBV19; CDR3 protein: CATAGIGQPQHF; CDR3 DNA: TGTGCCACCGCGGGGATTGGTCAGCCCCAGCATTTT
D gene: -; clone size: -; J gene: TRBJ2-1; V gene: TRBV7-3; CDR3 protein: CASSLQGNFYNEQFF; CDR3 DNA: TGTGCCAGCAGCTTACAGGGAAACTTTTACAATGAGCAGTTCTTC
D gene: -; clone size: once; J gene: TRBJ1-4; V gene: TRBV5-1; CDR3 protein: CASSLPDTAGSNEKLFF; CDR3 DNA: TGCGCCAGCAGCTTACCAGACACCGCCGGGAGTAATGAAAAACTGTTTTTT
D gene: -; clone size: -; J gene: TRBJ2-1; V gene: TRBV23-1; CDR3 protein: CASSQNALQGPASYNEQFF; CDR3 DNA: TGCGCCAGCAGTCAAAACGCTCTACAGGGACCCGCCTCCTACAATGAGCAGTTCTTC
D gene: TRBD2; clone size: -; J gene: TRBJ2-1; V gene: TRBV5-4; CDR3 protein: CASQKLAGGLPNEQFF; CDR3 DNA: TGTGCCAGCCAGAAGCTGGCGGGGGGGCTACCCAATGAGCAGTTCTTC
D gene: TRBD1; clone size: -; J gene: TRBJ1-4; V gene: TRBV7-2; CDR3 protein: CASSFSGFGTGDEKLFF; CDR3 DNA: TGTGCCAGCAGCTTTAGTGGCTTCGGGACAGGTGATGAAAAACTGTTTTTT
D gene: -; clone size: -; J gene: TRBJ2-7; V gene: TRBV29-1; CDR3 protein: CSVDSGSKQYF; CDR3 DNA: TGCAGCGTTGATTCGGGAAGTAAGCAGTACTTC
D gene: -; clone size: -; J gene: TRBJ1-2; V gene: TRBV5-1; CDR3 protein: CASSAGYGYYGYTF; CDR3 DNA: TGCGCCAGCAGCGCGGGCTATGGGTACTATGGCTACACCTTC
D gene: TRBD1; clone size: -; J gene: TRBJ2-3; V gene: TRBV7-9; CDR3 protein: CASLTGTGGTDTQYF; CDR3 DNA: TGTGCCAGCCTCACCGGGACAGGGGGCACAGATACGCAGTATTTT
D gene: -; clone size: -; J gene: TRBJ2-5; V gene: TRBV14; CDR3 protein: CASSPGFLGGKETQYF; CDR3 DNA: TGTGCCAGCAGCCCGGGTTTTCTTGGTGGTAAGGAGACCCAGTACTTC
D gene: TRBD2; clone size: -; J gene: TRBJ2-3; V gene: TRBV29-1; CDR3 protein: CSVEGHPGLKDTQYF; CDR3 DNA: TGCAGCGTTGAAGGGCACCCGGGACTAAAGGATACGCAGTATTTT
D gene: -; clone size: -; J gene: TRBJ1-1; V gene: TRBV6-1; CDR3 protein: CASSEIIWANTEAFF; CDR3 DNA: TGTGCCAGCAGTGAAATCATCTGGGCGAACACTGAAGCTTTCTTT
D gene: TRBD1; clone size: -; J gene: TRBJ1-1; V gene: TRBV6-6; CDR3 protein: CAGSGTGGRTEAFF; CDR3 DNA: TGTGCCGGCTCCGGGACAGGGGGCCGGACTGAAGCTTTCTTT
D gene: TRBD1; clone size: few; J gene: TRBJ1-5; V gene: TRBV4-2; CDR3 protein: CASSQEPPGQAMHSNQPQHF; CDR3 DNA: TGTGCCAGCAGCCAAGAACCGCCGGGACAGGCGATGCATAGCAATCAGCCCCAGCATTTT
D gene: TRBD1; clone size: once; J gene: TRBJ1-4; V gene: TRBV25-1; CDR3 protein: CASSVTGDRDEKLFF; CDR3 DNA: TGTGCCAGCAGTGTCACTGGGGACAGGGACGAAAAACTGTTTTTT
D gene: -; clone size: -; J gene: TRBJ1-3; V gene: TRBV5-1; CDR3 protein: CASSFDRYSGNTIYF; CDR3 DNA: TGCGCCAGCAGTTTTGACAGGTATTCAGGAAACACCATATATTTT
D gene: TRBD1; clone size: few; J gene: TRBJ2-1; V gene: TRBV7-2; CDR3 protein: CASSPHSGGQGHNEQFF; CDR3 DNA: TGTGCCAGCAGCCCCCATAGTGGGGGACAGGGCCACAATGAGCAGTTCTTC
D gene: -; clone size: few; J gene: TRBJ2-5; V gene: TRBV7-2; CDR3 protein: CASSFGRETQYF; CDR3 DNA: TGTGCCAGCAGCTTTGGGAGAGAGACCCAGTACTTC